Below, 24 T cell receptor beta chains from the same sample are listed, as sequenced in a study of blood T cell repertoires in COVID-19. Data came from immunoSEQ multiplex PCR; TCRdb stores just in-frame clones and leaves some out. The sample contains 110,000 or so clones, 85% of which appear only once. What was sequenced was peripheral blood. These receptors were collected from a human donor in a cohort sampled during active COVID-19.

The J gene is TRBJ1-2, the V gene TRBV12-3 or TRBV12-4; 8 bases agree with TRBD1. The CDR3 is 13 amino acids. Trimming removed 4 bases from V and 4 bases from J; junction bases left unmatched: 2. The CDR3 DNA follows: TGTGCCAGCAGTTGGACAGGGTCCTATGGCTACACCTTC. Translating it yields CASSWTGSYGYTF.

The J gene is TRBJ2-7, the V gene TRBV18; the D gene is possibly TRBD2 (7 bases). The CDR3 has 14 amino acids. Germline lookup yields CDR1 KGHSH and CDR2 LQKENI. The V end was cut by 6 bases, the J end by 3 bases, with 15 bases between. CDR3 residues: CASSVRGAGYEQYF. The CDR3 DNA reads as TGTGCCAGCTCCGTACGGGGGGCTGGCTACGAGCAGTACTTC.

This clone was seen only once. This chain connects TRBV11-3 to TRBJ2-3; maybe TRBD2 (6 bases). The germline V gene encodes CDR1 SGHNT and CDR2 YENEEA. The CDR3 sequence is 14 residues long. The V gene lost 5 bases and the J gene lost 4 bases, with 13 bases spanning the gap. CDR3 nucleotide sequence: TGTGCCAGCAGCCCCAGGGACTCCTCAGATACGCAGTATTTT. This codes for CASSPRDSSDTQYF.

The chain has TRBV7-9 and TRBJ2-1; D is uncertain. The CDR3 has 12 amino acids. The V end lost 4 bases, the J end lost 3 bases, and 4 bases lay between the germline ends. Germline CDR1 and CDR2: SEHNR and FQNEAQ (reference sequence). CDR3 DNA sequence: TGTGCCAGCAGCTACTACTACAATGAGCAGTTCTTC. Its translation is CASSYYYNEQFF.

CDR3 amino acids: CATSDPSPDSSNQPQHF. CDR3 sequence (DNA): TGTGCCACCAGTGATCCTTCACCCGACAGTAGCAATCAGCCCCAGCATTTT. V and J are TRBV24-1 and TRBJ1-5; D may be TRBD1 (5 bases). The germline V and J ends were trimmed by 3 bases and 0 bases, with 14 bases remaining between them. This CDR3 has 17 residues. The germline CDR1 and CDR2 sequences are KGHDR and SFDVKD.

To note about this clone: An end of the junction differs from the germline gene, which may be a read error. The chain is built from TRBV28 and TRBJ1-5; D might be TRBD1 (6 bases). Germline loops: CDR1 MDHEN, CDR2 SYDVKM. The CDR3 consists of 15 residues. The CDR3 spells CASNLAGGLNQPQHF. CDR3 DNA: TGTGCCAGCAATTTAGCGGGGGGGCTCAATCAGCCCCAGCATTTT.

This clone was observed a single time. V gene TRBV5-1 combines with J gene TRBJ2-1, with D maybe TRBD1 (6 bases). With 3 bases removed from V and 8 bases from J, the gap between germline ends came to 12 bases. Germline V CDR1 and CDR2: SGHRS, YFSETQ. The CDR3 is made up of 13 amino acids. The CDR3 bases are TGCGCCAGCAGCTCCGGACAGACCGATGAGCAGTTCTTC. This gives the protein CASSSGQTDEQFF.

V usage is TRBV9 and J usage is TRBJ2-3; 14 nucleotides match TRBD2. This CDR3 region has 18 residues. Losses at the gene ends were 2 bases for V and 1 base for J; bases not matched to a gene: 6. The germline CDR1 and CDR2 sequences are SGDLS and YYNGEE. In DNA form, the CDR3 reads TGTGCCAGCAGCGTCTATCCGGGACTAGCGGGAGGCACAGATACGCAGTATTTT. Translation gives CASSVYPGLAGGTDTQYF.

This clone was detected only a few times. The chain carries TRBV3-1 (or the pseudogene TRBV3-2) and TRBJ2-5, with 15 bases fitting TRBD2. The CDR3 spans 16 residues. The J segment lost 5 bases and the V segment lost 3 bases, leaving 4 bases of the junction unmatched. Germline V gives CDR1 LGHDT, CDR2 YNNKEL (reference sequence). Written as DNA, the CDR3 is TGTGCCAGCAGCCAGGGGACTAGCGGGGGGCGGGAGACCCAGTACTTC. It specifies CASSQGTSGGRETQYF.

This clone was picked up a small number of times. This same CDR3 is encoded by further DNA sequences in the sample. The rearrangement joins TRBV19 to TRBJ2-5; the D gene is possibly TRBD2 (5 bases). Looked up from germline, CDR1 is LNHDA and CDR2 is SQIVND (reference sequence). The CDR3 is 11 residues long. V was shortened by 5 bases and J by 5 bases, with 6 bases between the two germline ends. In DNA, the CDR3 is TGTGCCAGTAGTGGCGGGGAGACCCAGTACTTC. Translating gives CASSGGETQYF.

The chain uses TRBV28 and TRBJ1-2; D uncertain. The germline V gene encodes CDR1 MDHEN and CDR2 SYDVKM. This CDR3 region has 13 residues. Trimming left V 6 bases short and J 6 bases short, with 14 bases between. DNA for the CDR3: TGTGCCAGCAGACCAGATGGAGTTGATGGCTACACCTTC. Translating gives CASRPDGVDGYTF.

The V call is TRBV9, the J call TRBJ2-1; TRBD2 matches at 9 bases. The CDR3 extends over 17 amino acids. The germline V gene encodes CDR1 SGDLS and CDR2 YYNGEE. V dropped 0 bases and J dropped 2; count of bases not matched to a gene: 6. CDR3 amino acids: CASSVGGAGGPYNEQFF. For the CDR3, the DNA is TGTGCCAGCAGCGTAGGGGGAGCGGGGGGACCCTACAATGAGCAGTTCTTC.

In its sample, this clone was seen once. This sequence joins TRBV6-5 and TRBJ2-2; tentatively, D is TRBD1 (6 bases). The CDR3 sequence is 13 residues long. Germline lookup yields CDR1 MNHEY and CDR2 SVGAGI. V was shortened by 6 bases and J by 5 bases, with 10 bases between the two germline ends. CDR3 protein: CASRQTGTGELFF. For the CDR3, the DNA is TGTGCCAGCAGGCAAACAGGGACCGGGGAGCTGTTTTTT.

In this sample, this clone turned up a few times. This chain joins TRBV30 and TRBJ2-7, with D possibly matching TRBD2 (5 bases). CDR3 length equals 13 residues. The germline gives CDR1 GTSNPN, CDR2 SVGIG (reference sequence). V shed 0 bases and J shed 7 bases, with 13 bases lying between them. CDR3 DNA: TGTGCCTGGAGTGTACTAGTGAGGGAGGAGCAGTACTTC. It is translated as CAWSVLVREEQYF.

This clone showed up just once. The V gene is TRBV5-4, the J gene TRBJ2-7, with 12 bases fitting TRBD2. Germline CDR1 reads SGHNT; CDR2 reads YYREEE (reference sequence). The V gene end was trimmed by 4 bases and the J gene end by 6 bases; junction bases not matched to a gene: 8. The CDR3 is made up of 15 amino acids. The CDR3 loop is CASSPSGGEGREQYF. The DNA for the CDR3 is TGTGCCAGCAGCCCTAGCGGGGGGGAGGGTCGCGAGCAGTACTTC.

This chain connects TRBV10-3 to TRBJ1-5; 7 bases are a match to TRBD1. V shed 5 bases, J shed 5 bases, and the junction held 9 bases outside the gene matches. The CDR3 is 15 amino acids. Germline loops: CDR1 ENHRY, CDR2 SYGVKD. In DNA, the CDR3 is TGTGCCATCAGTCGACGTGGGGACAGCGATCAGCCCCAGCATTTT. Translated, it gives CAISRRGDSDQPQHF.

This clone occurred a few times. The chain links TRBV30 to TRBJ2-1, with TRBD2 identical over 7 bases. V lost 0 bases to trimming and J lost 2 bases; unmatched junction nucleotides: 4. The length of the CDR3 is 15 residues. Germline loops: CDR1 GTSNPN, CDR2 SVGIG (reference sequence). CDR3 DNA sequence: TGTGCCTGGAGTGTTTCGGGGGGACCCTACAATGAGCAGTTCTTC. As protein: CAWSVSGGPYNEQFF.

The genes are TRBV5-6 and TRBJ1-4; the D is unclear. In germline, CDR1 is SGHDT, CDR2 YYEEEE. The CDR3 extends over 16 amino acids. V lost 1 base, J lost 5 bases, and 15 bases lay in between. This CDR3 is CASSLYWAGMNEKLFF. In nucleotides, the CDR3 is TGTGCCAGCAGCTTGTATTGGGCAGGCATGAATGAAAAACTGTTTTTT.

This clone has only one observation. The J gene is TRBJ1-3, the V gene TRBV6-5; a possible D gene is TRBD1 (5 bases). The CDR3 has 15 amino acids. The V end was cut by 7 bases, the J end by 0 bases, with 13 bases between. Germline V gene sequence: CDR1 MNHEY, CDR2 SVGAGI. CDR3 coding DNA: TGTGCCAGCATCAAGGACATAAACTCTGGAAACACCATATATTTT. Amino acids: CASIKDINSGNTIYF.

This chain connects TRBV7-6 to TRBJ1-1, with 7 bases identical to TRBD1. The ends lost 2 bases at V and 1 base at J; junction bases unmatched: 7. CDR1 and CDR2 (germline): SGHVS, FNYEAQ. The CDR3 extends over 16 amino acids. The DNA for the CDR3 is TGTGCCAGCAGCTTATCACAGGGACAGACGAACACTGAAGCTTTCTTT. Protein sequence: CASSLSQGQTNTEAFF.

The rearrangement links TRBV10-3 to TRBJ1-5; D call uncertain. CDR3 length: 14 residues. V was trimmed by 3 bases and J by 3 bases, leaving 9 bases between them. Germline assignment: CDR1 ENHRY and CDR2 SYGVKD. CDR3: CAISDEVDNQPQHF. Written as DNA, the CDR3 is TGTGCCATCAGTGATGAAGTAGACAATCAGCCCCAGCATTTT.

The gene calls are TRBV28 and TRBJ2-1; the D gene is possibly TRBD1 (6 bases). The CDR3 extends over 19 amino acids. The V end lost 2 bases, the J end lost 0 bases, and 20 bases lay between the germline ends. Germline loops: CDR1 MDHEN, CDR2 SYDVKM. CDR3 nucleotide sequence: TGTGCCAGCAGTTTACGCCTGTCTAGGGGGTACGGCTCCTACAATGAGCAGTTCTTC. Protein: CASSLRLSRGYGSYNEQFF.

The chain combines TRBV19 with TRBJ2-7, with D tentatively TRBD2 (6 bases). The CDR3 is 13 residues long. The V and J ends lost 3 bases and 3 bases respectively, with 9 bases between them. CDR1 LNHDA and CDR2 SQIVND come from the germline V gene (reference sequence). CDR3 amino acids: CASSINGGYEQYF. CDR3 in DNA: TGTGCCAGTAGTATCAACGGGGGCTACGAGCAGTACTTC. The full variable domain, its missing parts supplied by reference TRBV19 and TRBJ2-7, is DGGITQSPKYLFRKEGQNVTLSCEQNLNHDAMYWYRQDPGQGLRLIYYSQIVNDFQKGDIAEGYSVSREKKESFPLTVTSAQKNPTAFYLCASSINGGYEQYFGPGTRLTVT.

This chain joins TRBV5-6 and TRBJ2-1, with 8 bases lining up with TRBD2. Trimming removed 0 bases from V and 0 bases from J; junction bases left unmatched: 8. Germline CDR1 is SGHDT and CDR2 is YYEEEE. CDR3 size: 18 residues. The CDR3 loop reads CASSLEISGVSSYNEQFF. For the CDR3, the DNA is TGTGCCAGCAGCTTGGAGATTAGCGGGGTCAGCTCCTACAATGAGCAGTTCTTC.